The 30 T cell receptor beta chains listed next were all sequenced from one sample in a study of cytomegalovirus exposure and HLA in healthy donors. Vbeta (60) and Jbeta (13) primers were used in the PCR. Clones were sequenced by immunoSEQ multiplex PCR, and TCRdb holds only the in-frame ones, with some missing. The sample carries around 160,000 clones, roughly 80% recorded once. The sample was PBMCs. The receptors originated from a male donor in good health and CMV-seropositive.

J is TRBJ1-5 and V is TRBV7-2, with a possible D match to TRBD1 (5 bases). The ends were cut back, 5 bases at V and 6 bases at J, with 20 bases in the middle. CDR1 and CDR2 (germline): SGHTA, FQGNSA. This CDR3 spans 16 amino acids. CDR3 in DNA: TGTGCCAGCAGCCCTTATTGGGGCAGGGTGGGTCAGCCCCAGCATTTT. Amino acid sequence: CASSPYWGRVGQPQHF.

This chain uses TRBV4-1 with TRBJ2-7; TRBD1 is a possible D gene (5 bases). Deletions cut 0 bases from V and 3 bases from J, with 18 bases between. The CDR3 extends over 17 amino acids. The germline CDR1 and CDR2 sequences are MGHRA and YSYEKL. CDR3 nucleotides: TGCGCCAGCAGCCAAGATTTCGGGCAGGGCGGCCTCTACGAGCAGTACTTC. It yields the protein CASSQDFGQGGLYEQYF.

The chain uses TRBV5-4 and TRBJ1-1; 7 bases line up with TRBD1. CDR1 and CDR2 from the germline V gene are SGHNT and YYREEE (reference sequence). This CDR3 is built from 15 residues. Germline trimming cut 0 bases from V and 3 bases from J; bases unmatched to any gene: 5. CDR3 DNA: TGTGCCAGCAGCTTGGCGGGACAGATGTACACTGAAGCTTTCTTT. The encoded protein is CASSLAGQMYTEAFF.

The V call is TRBV10-2, the J call TRBJ1-5; 8 bases agree with TRBD1. The CDR3 has 16 residues. V was pared by 7 bases and J by 0 bases, with 8 bases of the junction left unmatched. Germline CDR1 and CDR2: WSHSY and SAAADI. CDR3 protein: CASTPGQATSNQPQHF. The CDR3 DNA reads as TGCGCCAGCACCCCGGGACAGGCAACTAGCAATCAGCCCCAGCATTTT.

The chain has TRBV5-1 and TRBJ2-3; unclear D gene. This CDR3 contains 15 residues. Germline loops: CDR1 SGHRS, CDR2 YFSETQ. V dropped 0 bases and J dropped 0 bases, with 8 bases sitting between them. The CDR3 bases are TGCGCCAGCAGCTTGGCTCTCCGTAGCACAGATACGCAGTATTTT. This translates into CASSLALRSTDTQYF. Together with reference TRBV5-1 and TRBJ2-3, the CDR3 gives the full variable domain: KAGVTQTPRYLIKTRGQQVTLSCSPISGHRSVSWYQQTPGQGLQFLFEYFSETQRNKGNFPGRFSGRQFSNSRSEMNVSTLELGDSALYLCASSLALRSTDTQYFGPGTRLTVL.

The rearrangement uses TRBV6-1 and TRBJ2-7, with TRBD1 matching 8 bases. The CDR3 length is 18 residues. V lost 4 bases to trimming and J lost 2 bases; unmatched junction nucleotides: 16. Germline values: CDR1 MNHNS, CDR2 SASEGT. CDR3 loop: CASSARGWGGQGTYEQYF. CDR3 nucleotide sequence: TGTGCCAGCAGTGCTCGTGGGTGGGGAGGACAGGGAACCTACGAGCAGTACTTC.

This rearrangement joins TRBV30 to TRBJ2-3; 15 bases agree with TRBD2. Losses at the gene ends were 2 bases for V and 1 base for J; bases not matched to a gene: 10. In germline, CDR1 is GTSNPN, CDR2 SVGIG (reference sequence). The CDR3 covers 19 residues. The CDR3 DNA is TGTGCCTGGAGTTCTCCCTCGGGACTAGCGGGAGGACGCACAGATACGCAGTATTTT. As protein: CAWSSPSGLAGGRTDTQYF.

This clone was counted between two and nine times. The chain is built from TRBV30 and TRBJ2-1; 8 bases map to TRBD2. Germline V lookup: CDR1 GTSNPN, CDR2 SVGIG (reference sequence). Unmatched junction bases numbered 14, after V lost 0 bases and J lost 10 bases. The CDR3 loop spans 16 amino acids. The CDR3 coding sequence is TGTGCCTGGAGTGTCGGGGGGGGACTAGGAGTCAGGGAGCAGTTCTTC. Its translation: CAWSVGGGLGVREQFF.

This clone has a handful of counts. The chain combines TRBV18 with TRBJ1-1, with 9 nucleotides matching TRBD1. The CDR3 length is 14 residues. CDR1 is KGHSH and CDR2 is LQKENI in the germline V gene. V trimming: 2 bases; J trimming: 11 bases; junction bases outside the gene matches: 9. The CDR3 protein is CASSPEDRGMRAFF. CDR3 bases: TGTGCCAGCTCACCAGAGGACAGGGGAATGCGGGCTTTCTTT.

The chain has TRBV30 and TRBJ2-7; a possible D gene is TRBD1 (5 bases). V was pared by 5 bases and J by 3 bases, with 11 bases between. The CDR3 loop spans 12 amino acids. Germline V lookup: CDR1 GTSNPN, CDR2 SVGIG (reference sequence). The CDR3 here is CAWSGQGYEQYF. In DNA, the CDR3 is TGTGCCTGGTCCGGGCAGGGCTACGAGCAGTACTTC.

This chain uses TRBV6-5 with TRBJ2-7; 9 nucleotides align to TRBD1. The germline gives CDR1 MNHEY, CDR2 SVGAGI. The CDR3 is made up of 15 amino acids. After removal of 0 bases from V and 2 bases from J, the junction contained 2 bases not matched to a gene. The CDR3 here is CASSYSGQGPYEQYF. In DNA form, the CDR3 reads TGTGCCAGCAGTTACTCGGGACAGGGCCCCTACGAGCAGTACTTC.

The sample holds one count of this clone. Its ends do not fully match the called genes, so a read error is possible. The V call is TRBV10-3, the J call TRBJ1-4; D is uncertain. The CDR3 has 15 residues. CDR1 and CDR2 (germline): ENHRY, SYGVKD. The CDR3 spells CAIGESGRQAEKLFF. The CDR3 coding sequence is TGTGCCATCGGTGAGTCTGGCAGGCAGGCGGAAAAACTGTTTTTT.

The chain combines TRBV9 with TRBJ2-1; TRBD2 matches 8 bases. V shed 7 bases and J 8 bases; nucleotides not matched to a gene: 11. The CDR3 spans 14 residues. The germline CDR1 and CDR2 sequences are SGDLS and YYNGEE. CDR3 protein: CASARAGGFYEQFF. Here the CDR3 DNA reads TGTGCCAGCGCCCGGGCGGGAGGCTTCTATGAGCAGTTCTTC.

The count of this clone is one. The chain recombines TRBV19 with TRBJ1-2, with D perhaps matching TRBD1 (5 bases). Between the trimmed V and J ends, which lost 9 bases and 7 bases, there was a span of 24 bases. The CDR3 is made up of 15 amino acids. Germline V gene sequence: CDR1 LNHDA, CDR2 SQIVND (reference sequence). The CDR3 reads CASLGPAGLRRGYTF. The CDR3 bases are TGTGCCAGCTTGGGGCCGGCTGGCCTGAGACGTGGCTACACCTTC.

The chain joins TRBV14 to TRBJ1-1; D unresolved. V was clipped by 4 bases and J by 1 base, with 13 bases between them. Germline lookup yields CDR1 SGHDN and CDR2 FVKESK. CDR3 length: 15 amino acids. The CDR3 nucleotides are TGTGCCAGCAGCCCTCTCTCCCACAGGAACACTGAAGCTTTCTTT. Translated, it gives CASSPLSHRNTEAFF.

V gene TRBV7-9 combines with J gene TRBJ2-1; 15 positions agree with TRBD2. V trimming: 5 bases; J trimming: 9 bases; junction bases outside the gene matches: 2. The germline V gene encodes CDR1 SEHNR and CDR2 FQNEAQ (reference sequence). The CDR3 consists of 14 residues. The CDR3 sequence: CASSPGLAGGEQFF. Written as DNA, the CDR3 is TGTGCCAGCAGCCCGGGACTAGCGGGAGGTGAGCAGTTCTTC. Variable domain in full (rest from reference TRBV7-9 and TRBJ2-1): DTGVSQNPRHKITKRGQNVTFRCDPISEHNRLYWYRQTLGQGPEFLTYFQNEAQLEKSRLLSDRFSAERPKGSFSTLEIQRTEQGDSAMYLCASSPGLAGGEQFFGPGTRLTVL.

The gene calls are TRBV9 and TRBJ2-1; 11 nucleotides match TRBD2. The germline gives CDR1 SGDLS, CDR2 YYNGEE. This CDR3 has 13 amino acids. V gave up 7 bases and J gave up 8 bases; unmatched junction bases: 5. In DNA, the CDR3 is TGTGCCAGCGGACTAGCGGGTGTCGATGAGCAGTTCTTC. Its translation is CASGLAGVDEQFF.

There are a few counts of this clone. This chain links TRBV15 with TRBJ2-4, with no clear D. CDR1 is LNHNV, CDR2 YYDKDF, per germline (reference sequence). V was cut by 5 bases and J by 2 bases, with 16 bases left in between. This CDR3 has 16 residues. The chain's CDR3 is CATSVRSTVTKNIQYF. The CDR3 DNA follows: TGTGCCACCAGCGTCCGATCAACAGTTACCAAAAACATTCAGTACTTC.

The sample holds a few counts of this clone. The J gene is TRBJ2-3, the V gene TRBV5-5, with 8 bases identical to TRBD1. Trimming removed 0 bases from V and 1 base from J; junction bases left unmatched: 7. Germline loops: CDR1 SGHKS, CDR2 YYEKEE (reference sequence). CDR3 size: 17 residues. The CDR3 coding sequence is TGTGCCAGCAGCTTGGGTACGGGACAGGCCCGCACAGATACGCAGTATTTT. It translates to CASSLGTGQARTDTQYF.

The V and J genes are TRBV5-1 and TRBJ2-3, with 7 nucleotides matching TRBD1. Germline loops: CDR1 SGHRS, CDR2 YFSETQ. V lost 3 bases to trimming and J lost 3 bases; unmatched junction nucleotides: 10. This CDR3 is 16 amino acids long. CDR3 DNA: TGCGCCAGCAGCTCGGGGACAGCTCAAAGGACAGATACGCAGTATTTT. Its translation: CASSSGTAQRTDTQYF.

The V call is TRBV19, the J call TRBJ2-6; TRBD1 is a possible D gene (6 bases). The CDR3 is made up of 18 amino acids. V lost 5 bases to trimming and J lost 0 bases, with 17 bases between them. Germline V gene sequence: CDR1 LNHDA, CDR2 SQIVND (reference sequence). For the CDR3, the DNA is TGTGCCAGTAGTCCTCAGGGGACCTTAAGCTCTGGGGCCAACGTCCTGACTTTC. It translates to CASSPQGTLSSGANVLTF.

CDR3 coding DNA: TGCAGCGTTGAAGATCCCGGGACTAGCGGGGCAGGTGAGCAGTTCTTC. Protein: CSVEDPGTSGAGEQFF. The chain couples TRBV29-1 to TRBJ2-1; TRBD2 aligns across 13 bases. V trimming: 0 bases; J trimming: 9 bases; junction bases outside the gene matches: 8. The length of the CDR3 is 16 residues. Germline CDR1 and CDR2: SQVTM and ANQGSEA.

The chain links TRBV6-5 to TRBJ2-1; D possibly corresponds to TRBD2 (5 bases). This CDR3 has 14 amino acids. V shed 1 base and J shed 9 bases, with 13 bases lying between them. Germline lookup yields CDR1 MNHEY and CDR2 SVGAGI. This CDR3 is CASSYFSSTVEQFF. The CDR3 DNA sequence: TGTGCCAGCAGTTACTTCTCTAGCACGGTTGAGCAGTTCTTC.

V is TRBV11-2 and J is TRBJ1-2; 7 nucleotides line up with TRBD1. There are 15 residues in the CDR3. In germline, CDR1 is SGHAT, CDR2 FQNNGV. With 5 bases clipped from V and 9 bases from J, the junction kept 15 bases outside the gene matches. CDR3 in DNA: TGTGCCAGCAGCAACCTCTCGGGACAGCTATTTCGCTACACCTTC. The encoded protein is CASSNLSGQLFRYTF.

The chain uses TRBV5-5 and TRBJ1-5, with 10 bases aligning to TRBD1. Germline trimming cut 2 bases from V and 3 bases from J; bases unmatched to any gene: 2. Germline V gene lookup returns CDR1 SGHKS and CDR2 YYEKEE (reference sequence). The length of the CDR3 is 15 residues. CDR3 protein: CASSLGTGANQPQHF. CDR3 DNA sequence: TGTGCCAGCAGCTTAGGGACAGGGGCCAATCAGCCCCAGCATTTT. Together with reference TRBV5-5 and TRBJ1-5, the CDR3 gives the full variable domain: DAGVTQSPTHLIKTRGQQVTLRCSPISGHKSVSWYQQVLGQGPQFIFQYYEKEERGRGNFPDRFSARQFPNYSSELNVNALLLGDSALYLCASSLGTGANQPQHFGDGTRLSIL.

The chain couples TRBV19 to TRBJ2-7; D may be TRBD1 (6 bases). Germline loops: CDR1 LNHDA, CDR2 SQIVND (reference sequence). V lost 5 bases, J lost 6 bases, and 17 bases lay in between. The CDR3 contains 14 residues. In nucleotides, the CDR3 is TGTGCCAGTAGTGGAAACAGGGTTGTTGGCGAGCAGTACTTC. It specifies CASSGNRVVGEQYF. Complete variable domain (other parts from reference TRBV19 and TRBJ2-7): DGGITQSPKYLFRKEGQNVTLSCEQNLNHDAMYWYRQDPGQGLRLIYYSQIVNDFQKGDIAEGYSVSREKKESFPLTVTSAQKNPTAFYLCASSGNRVVGEQYFGPGTRLTVT.

This clone has only one observation. V gene TRBV5-6 combines with J gene TRBJ2-6, with D maybe TRBD1 (6 bases). V shed 4 bases and J shed 0 bases, with 17 bases lying between them. The CDR3 runs to 18 residues. Germline CDR1 reads SGHDT; CDR2 reads YYEEEE. The CDR3 loop is CASSPTRGGSSGANVLTF. DNA of the CDR3: TGTGCCAGCAGCCCGACCAGGGGTGGGAGCTCTGGGGCCAACGTCCTGACTTTC.

The CDR3 DNA reads as TGCAGTGCCCCCCGAGAGACCCAGTACTTC. It yields the protein CSAPRETQYF. The chain uses TRBV20-1 and TRBJ2-5; D is undetermined. V gave up 6 bases and J gave up 4 bases, with 6 bases separating them. Germline assignment: CDR1 DFQATT and CDR2 SNEGSKA (reference sequence). This CDR3 has 10 amino acids.

The chain combines TRBV5-5 with TRBJ1-1, with 9 bases identical to TRBD1. J lost 4 bases, V lost 1 base, and 5 bases had no gene match. This CDR3 has 15 amino acids. The germline V gene encodes CDR1 SGHKS and CDR2 YYEKEE (reference sequence). The CDR3 DNA follows: TGTGCCAGCAGCTTGACAGGGGGCACGGGCACTGAAGCTTTCTTT. It is translated as CASSLTGGTGTEAFF.

This CDR3 is CASSSGTTVDTQYF. The CDR3 nucleotides are TGTGCCAGCAGTTCCGGGACTACCGTGGATACGCAGTATTTT. V gene TRBV28 combines with J gene TRBJ2-3; 7 bases are shared with TRBD2. The CDR3 sequence is 14 residues long. J gave up 6 bases and V 4 bases, and 7 bases lay outside the gene matches. Germline assignment: CDR1 MDHEN and CDR2 SYDVKM.